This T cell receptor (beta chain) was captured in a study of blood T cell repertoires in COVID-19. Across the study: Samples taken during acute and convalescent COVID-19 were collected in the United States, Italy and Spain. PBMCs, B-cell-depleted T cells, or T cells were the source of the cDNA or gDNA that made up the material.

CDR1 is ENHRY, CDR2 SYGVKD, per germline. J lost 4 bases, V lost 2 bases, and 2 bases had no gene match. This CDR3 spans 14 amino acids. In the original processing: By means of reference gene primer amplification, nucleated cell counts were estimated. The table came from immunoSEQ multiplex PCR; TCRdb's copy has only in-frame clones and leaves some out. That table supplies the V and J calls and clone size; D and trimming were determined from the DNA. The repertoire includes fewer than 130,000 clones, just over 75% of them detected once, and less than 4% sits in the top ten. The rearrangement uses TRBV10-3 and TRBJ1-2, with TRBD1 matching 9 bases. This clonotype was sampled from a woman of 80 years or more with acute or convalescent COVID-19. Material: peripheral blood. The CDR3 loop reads CAISEKDRGYGYTF. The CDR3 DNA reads TGTGCCATCAGTGAGAAGGACAGGGGCTATGGCTACACCTTC.